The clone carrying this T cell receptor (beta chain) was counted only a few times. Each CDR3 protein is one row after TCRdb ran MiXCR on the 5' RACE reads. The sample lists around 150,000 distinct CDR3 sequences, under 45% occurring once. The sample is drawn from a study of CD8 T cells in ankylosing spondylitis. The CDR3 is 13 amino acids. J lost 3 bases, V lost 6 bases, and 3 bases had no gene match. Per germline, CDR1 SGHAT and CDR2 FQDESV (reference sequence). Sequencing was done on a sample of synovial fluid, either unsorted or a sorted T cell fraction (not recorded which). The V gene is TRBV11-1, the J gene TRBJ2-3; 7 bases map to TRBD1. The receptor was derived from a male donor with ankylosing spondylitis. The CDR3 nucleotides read TGTGCCAGCAGGATCAGGGGGACAGATACGCAGTATTTT. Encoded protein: CASRIRGTDTQYF.